These 17 T cell receptor beta chains originate from one sample sequenced in a study of identical twins. In TCRdb, the 5' RACE reads were re-called with MiXCR into one record per CDR3 protein. The sample gives roughly 570,000 distinct CDR3 sequences, over 8.5% of which show up once; roughly 3.2% is in the top ten. The same data also contributed to another study, on yellow fever vaccine responses in identical twins.

Material: PBMCs. The origin of the receptors is a woman under 30 in good health.

This clonotype was detected only a few times. V usage is TRBV4-1 and J usage is TRBJ2-5; a possible D gene is TRBD2 (5 bases). V dropped 0 bases and J dropped 5 bases, with 13 bases sitting between them. The germline gives CDR1 MGHRA, CDR2 YSYEKL. The CDR3 loop spans 15 amino acids. CDR3 protein: CASSQDVGLWETQYF. CDR3 sequence (DNA): TGCGCCAGCAGCCAAGACGTTGGACTTTGGGAGACCCAGTACTTC.

The chain couples TRBV5-1 to TRBJ2-3; 8 bases fit TRBD2. With 0 bases clipped from V and 1 base from J, the junction kept 4 bases outside the gene matches. This CDR3 comprises 16 residues. The germline V gene encodes CDR1 SGHRS and CDR2 YFSETQ. In DNA form, the CDR3 reads TGCGCCAGCAGCTTGGACGGGGGGGCCGGCACAGATACGCAGTATTTT. Translation: CASSLDGGAGTDTQYF.

The table lists this clonotype with many counts. The chain carries TRBV15 and TRBJ2-5; 8 bases fit TRBD2. V was clipped by 9 bases and J by 2 bases; unmatched bases: 11. Per the germline V gene, CDR1 is LNHNV and CDR2 is YYDKDF (reference sequence). This CDR3 is 15 amino acids long. In DNA form, the CDR3 reads TGTGCCACTCTGCCGGGGGGGGCCTTACAAGAGACCCAGTACTTC. Protein: CATLPGGALQETQYF.

This clonotype was seen many times. V gene TRBV7-6 combines with J gene TRBJ1-1; tentative D call: TRBD1 (6 bases). This CDR3 region has 13 residues. V was shortened by 6 bases and J by 0 bases, with 8 bases between the two germline ends. Germline assignment: CDR1 SGHVS and CDR2 FNYEAQ. The CDR3 protein is CASSYRVNTEAFF. CDR3 nucleotide sequence: TGTGCCAGCAGTTACAGGGTGAACACTGAAGCTTTCTTT.

This clonotype occurred a few times. The gene calls are TRBV12-3 or TRBV12-4 and TRBJ2-5, with D unclear. This CDR3 region has 12 residues. The germline V and J ends were trimmed by 2 bases and 6 bases, with 7 bases remaining between them. CDR3 sequence: CASSLRVQTQYF. CDR3 coding DNA: TGTGCCAGCAGTTTAAGGGTGCAGACCCAGTACTTC.

V usage is TRBV20-1 and J usage is TRBJ2-5, with D perhaps TRBD1 or TRBD2 (5 bases each). V was shortened by 3 bases and J by 1 base, with 6 bases between the two germline ends. Germline lookup yields CDR1 DFQATT and CDR2 SNEGSKA (reference sequence). The CDR3 is 12 amino acids. CDR3 in amino acids: CSASGAQETQYF. CDR3 coding DNA: TGCAGTGCTAGCGGGGCCCAAGAGACCCAGTACTTC.

This clonotype has ten or more counts. The rearrangement joins TRBV3-1 to TRBJ1-5; D gene uncertain. V was trimmed by 0 bases and J by 6 bases, leaving 9 bases between them. The CDR3 spans 14 residues. In germline, CDR1 is LGHDT, CDR2 YNNKEL (reference sequence). CDR3 sequence: CASSQEAGGQPQHF. CDR3 bases: TGTGCCAGCAGCCAAGAGGCAGGAGGTCAGCCCCAGCATTTT.

The V and J genes are TRBV4-1 and TRBJ2-1, with 9 bases fitting TRBD1. CDR1 is MGHRA, CDR2 YSYEKL, per germline. The V and J ends lost 0 bases and 4 bases, in that order; junction bases with no gene match: 1. The CDR3 sequence is 15 residues long. CDR3 region: CASSQEGQGYNEQFF. The CDR3 region has the DNA TGCGCCAGCAGCCAAGAGGGACAGGGATACAATGAGCAGTTCTTC.

This sequence joins TRBV12-3 or TRBV12-4 and TRBJ1-4, with D unresolved. V was clipped by 3 bases and J by 11 bases, with 13 bases between them. The CDR3 sequence is 13 residues long. The CDR3 sequence: CASSLNRVEKLFF. DNA of the CDR3: TGTGCCAGCAGTTTGAACCGGGTGGAGAAACTGTTTTTT.

This chain links TRBV11-2 with TRBJ2-2; 11 bases are shared with TRBD2. Germline loops: CDR1 SGHAT, CDR2 FQNNGV. Trimming took 1 base from V and 6 from J; bases not matched to a gene: 4. This CDR3 has 16 amino acids. CDR3 coding DNA: TGTGCCAGCAGCTTAGTAGCGGGGGGGCCATCCGGGGAGCTGTTTTTT. Its translation: CASSLVAGGPSGELFF.

This clonotype was seen a handful of times. The chain employs TRBV2 and TRBJ1-4; TRBD1 matches at 11 bases. This CDR3 comprises 14 residues. J gave up 14 bases and V 3 bases, and 8 bases lay outside the gene matches. CDR1 is SNHLY, CDR2 FYNNEI, per germline. The CDR3 DNA is TGTGCCAGCAGTGATTCCGGGACAGGGGGTAATCTGTTTTTT. It encodes CASSDSGTGGNLFF.

This clonotype was picked up a small number of times. This sequence joins TRBV4-3 and TRBJ2-2, with 12 bases identical to TRBD1. This CDR3 comprises 18 residues. Unmatched junction bases numbered 6, after V lost 0 bases and J lost 4 bases. Germline V gene sequence: CDR1 LGHNA, CDR2 YSLEER. The CDR3 coding sequence is TGCGCCAGCAGCCAAGAAGTGGGGACAGGGGGCTTCACCGGGGAGCTGTTTTTT. The encoded protein is CASSQEVGTGGFTGELFF.

This clonotype has at least ten counts. The chain employs TRBV5-1 and TRBJ1-6; D is uncertain. This CDR3 contains 14 residues. V lost 4 bases and J 5 bases, leaving 10 bases between the germline ends. Germline CDR1 SGHRS, CDR2 YFSETQ. This CDR3 is CASSVGLNNSPLHF. The DNA of the CDR3 is TGCGCCAGCAGCGTAGGGCTTAATAATTCACCCCTCCACTTT.

This clonotype showed up just a few times. This chain uses TRBV28 with TRBJ2-2, with D perhaps matching TRBD1 (6 bases). Germline values: CDR1 MDHEN, CDR2 SYDVKM. Trimming removed 2 bases from V and 11 bases from J, with 18 bases in between. CDR3 size: 15 residues. This CDR3 reads CASSLPRTVRNELFF. The CDR3 DNA reads TGTGCCAGCAGTTTACCTAGGACAGTCCGAAATGAGCTGTTTTTT.

This clonotype has only a few counts. V usage is TRBV28 and J usage is TRBJ1-2; maybe TRBD1 (5 bases). CDR1 and CDR2 from the germline V gene are MDHEN and SYDVKM. V shed 1 base and J shed 6 bases, with 12 bases lying between them. The CDR3 covers 14 residues. The CDR3, as DNA: TGTGCCAGCAGTTTATTAGGGCAGGGACATGGCTACACCTTC. It is translated as CASSLLGQGHGYTF.

The chain uses TRBV7-9 and TRBJ2-3; 12 bases agree with TRBD1. The CDR3 has 15 residues. The V gene's germline CDR1 is SEHNR and CDR2 FQNEAQ (reference sequence). V gave up 5 bases and J gave up 3 bases; unmatched junction bases: 3. CDR3 DNA: TGTGCCAGCAGCCGGGGACAGGGGGCTACAGATACGCAGTATTTT. Translating gives CASSRGQGATDTQYF.

CDR3 protein: CASSRPGKKETQYF. DNA for the CDR3: TGTGCCAGCAGCCGGCCCGGGAAAAAAGAGACCCAGTACTTC. This sequence joins TRBV14 and TRBJ2-5; the D gene is possibly TRBD2 (5 bases). The CDR3 totals 14 residues. Germline loops: CDR1 SGHDN, CDR2 FVKESK. V dropped 4 bases and J dropped 3 bases, with 12 bases sitting between them.